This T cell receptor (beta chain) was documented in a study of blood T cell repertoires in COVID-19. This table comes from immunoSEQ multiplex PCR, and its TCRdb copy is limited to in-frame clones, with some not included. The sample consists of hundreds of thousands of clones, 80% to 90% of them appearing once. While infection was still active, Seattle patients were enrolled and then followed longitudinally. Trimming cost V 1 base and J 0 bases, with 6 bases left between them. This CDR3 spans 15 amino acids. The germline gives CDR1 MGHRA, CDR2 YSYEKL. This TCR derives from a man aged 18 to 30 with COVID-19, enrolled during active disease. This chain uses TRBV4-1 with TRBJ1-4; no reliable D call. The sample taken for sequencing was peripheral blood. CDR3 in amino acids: CASSQAVSTNEKLFF. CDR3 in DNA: TGCGCCAGCAGCCAAGCGGTGTCAACTAATGAAAAACTGTTTTTT.